This is a list of T cell receptor beta chains from one sample in a study of human T cells and chemical hapten exposure. TCRdb re-analysed the RACE reads in MiXCR, keeping a single row per CDR3 protein. The sample has about 120,000 distinct CDR3 sequences; 12% to 15% are singletons. The sequencing used whole blood, collected in connection with sensitization to the hapten diphenylcyclopropenone (DPC). The receptors here all came from a man younger than 30 with alopecia areata. Some clones in this sample may be carry-over from other donors' samples. Each CDR3 is given with its conserved first and last residue. Fields, in order: clone size, J gene, V gene, D gene, CDR3 DNA, CDR3 protein. D genes are given only for firm matches. Rows give clone size only sometimes, using once, few, many, or a class for an expanded clone.

size: many
J: TRBJ1-1
V: TRBV12-3/TRBV12-4
D: NA
DNA: TGTGCCAGCAGCTTAACACGGGAGGTAACTGAAGCTTTCTTT
CDR3: CASSLTREVTEAFF

size: few
J: TRBJ2-4
V: TRBV7-2
D: NA
DNA: TGTGCCAGCAGCAGAGGACCTGCTTTTGGGAACATTCAGTACTTC
CDR3: CASSRGPAFGNIQYF

size: few
J: TRBJ1-5
V: TRBV5-6
D: NA
DNA: TGTGCCAGCAGCTCCACAGGGTTTGGTCAGCCCCAGCATTTT
CDR3: CASSSTGFGQPQHF

size: many
J: TRBJ2-1
V: TRBV7-8
D: NA
DNA: TGTGCCAGCAGCTTAGCTTCCTCCGGGACCTACAATGAGCAGTTCTTC
CDR3: CASSLASSGTYNEQFF

size: NA
J: TRBJ2-1
V: TRBV12-3/TRBV12-4
D: NA
DNA: TGTGCCAGCAGAAGCCCTAGGGCAGCGAGGAGGGGCAACAATGAGCAGTTCTTC
CDR3: CASRSPRAARRGNNEQFF

size: few
J: TRBJ1-6
V: TRBV5-1
D: NA
DNA: TGCGCCAGCAGCTCGCTACCCTCCGGGACGGTTTTAGAACCCCTCCACTTT
CDR3: CASSSLPSGTVLEPLHF

size: NA
J: TRBJ2-7
V: TRBV28
D: NA
DNA: TGTGCCAGCAGTCTCCCCTGGGGAGGGGGCTACGAGCAGTACTTC
CDR3: CASSLPWGGGYEQYF

size: many
J: TRBJ1-1
V: TRBV3-1
D: NA
DNA: TGTGCCAGCAGCCAACCCATAGGCAGGGGTCGACACACTGAAGCTTTCTTT
CDR3: CASSQPIGRGRHTEAFF

size: few
J: TRBJ1-2
V: TRBV12-3/TRBV12-4
D: TRBD1
DNA: TGTGCCAGCAGGGATTGGACAGGCGATAACCCTTGGTATGGCTACACCTTC
CDR3: CASRDWTGDNPWYGYTF

size: NA
J: TRBJ2-5
V: TRBV10-3
D: NA
DNA: TGTGCCATCAGTGAAGGGGAGGCCCAAGAGACCCAGTACTTC
CDR3: CAISEGEAQETQYF

size: NA
J: TRBJ2-1
V: TRBV7-6
D: TRBD2
DNA: TGTGCCAGCAGCTTAGACCCGTCCGGACTAGCGGGGGGGCGTGGATTCTTC
CDR3: CASSLDPSGLAGGRGFF

size: NA
J: TRBJ1-1
V: TRBV7-2
D: NA
DNA: TGTGCCAGCAGCTTCGAGAGAATAACGAACACTGAAGCTTTCTTT
CDR3: CASSFERITNTEAFF

size: NA
J: TRBJ2-5
V: TRBV6-5
D: TRBD2
DNA: TGTGCCAGCAATCGACTAGCGGGGGGCAAAGAGACCCAGTACTTC
CDR3: CASNRLAGGKETQYF

size: few
J: TRBJ2-3
V: TRBV6-2/TRBV6-3
D: NA
DNA: TGTGCCAGCAGTTACGCCATGGGGACCACAGATACGCAGTATTTT
CDR3: CASSYAMGTTDTQYF

size: NA
J: TRBJ2-3
V: TRBV10-2
D: NA
DNA: TGCGCCAGCAGTAGGACGGGGGATTTGGTGGATACGCAGTATTTT
CDR3: CASSRTGDLVDTQYF

size: few
J: TRBJ2-5
V: TRBV6-5
D: TRBD1
DNA: TGTGCCAGCAGCCAGGACAGGGCTAAGACCCAGTACTTC
CDR3: CASSQDRAKTQYF

size: NA
J: TRBJ1-1
V: TRBV4-3
D: NA
DNA: TGCGCCAGCAGCCAAGGACCTTACGCTGAAGCTTTCTTT
CDR3: CASSQGPYAEAFF

size: NA
J: TRBJ2-3
V: TRBV24-1
D: NA
DNA: TGTGCCACCAGTGATTCCGGGAGTTGGACAGATACGCAGTATTTT
CDR3: CATSDSGSWTDTQYF

size: NA
J: TRBJ2-5
V: TRBV25-1
D: NA
DNA: TGTGCCAGCAGTGAGCCCCCAGTAGAGACCCAGTACTTC
CDR3: CASSEPPVETQYF

size: many
J: TRBJ2-5
V: TRBV7-7
D: TRBD1
DNA: TGTGCCAGCAGCTTAGGTTTGGCAGGGGGCTCAGAGACCCAGTACTTC
CDR3: CASSLGLAGGSETQYF

size: NA
J: TRBJ1-4
V: TRBV7-2
D: TRBD1
DNA: TGTGCCAGCAGCTTAGTACAGGGGGCGGTAGAAAAACTGTTTTTT
CDR3: CASSLVQGAVEKLFF

size: few
J: TRBJ1-6
V: TRBV4-1
D: NA
DNA: TGCGCCAGCAGCCGCAACGCCGGGACGGTCCATTCACCCCTCCACTTT
CDR3: CASSRNAGTVHSPLHF

size: NA
J: TRBJ1-2
V: TRBV7-9
D: NA
DNA: TGTGCCAGCAGCTCCCCCTGGAGTCTTAACTATGGCTACACCTTC
CDR3: CASSSPWSLNYGYTF

size: NA
J: TRBJ2-3
V: TRBV5-1
D: TRBD2
DNA: TGCGCCAGCAGCTTGGAAGGTAGCGGGAACACAGATACGCAGTATTTT
CDR3: CASSLEGSGNTDTQYF

size: NA
J: TRBJ1-5
V: TRBV10-3
D: NA
DNA: TGTGCCATCAGTGAGTCGGCAGGGGCAATCCTTACCAATCAGCCCCAGCATTTT
CDR3: CAISESAGAILTNQPQHF

size: few
J: TRBJ1-5
V: TRBV18
D: NA
DNA: TGTGCCAGCTCACCACCGCCAGGTGGTAAGGTACCCCAGCATTTT
CDR3: CASSPPPGGKVPQHF

size: few
J: TRBJ2-5
V: TRBV7-2
D: NA
DNA: TGTGCCAGCAGCTCCATTCGGGACCAGTACTTC
CDR3: CASSSIRDQYF

size: few
J: TRBJ2-7
V: TRBV2
D: TRBD1
DNA: TGTGCCAGCGAAACGACCCAGGGGGCGGTTGAGCAGTACTTC
CDR3: CASETTQGAVEQYF

size: NA
J: TRBJ1-1
V: TRBV5-5
D: TRBD1
DNA: TGTGCCAGCAGCTTGGAGCCAGGGGGAACGGCTTTCTTT
CDR3: CASSLEPGGTAFF

size: few
J: TRBJ1-5
V: TRBV28
D: NA
DNA: TGTGCCAGCAGTCCAGACACCCAACAGCCCCAGCATTTT
CDR3: CASSPDTQQPQHF

size: many
J: TRBJ1-5
V: TRBV7-9
D: NA
DNA: TGTGCCAGCAGCCCCCGGGGGAATGGAAGACAGCCCCAGCATTTT
CDR3: CASSPRGNGRQPQHF

size: few
J: TRBJ1-2
V: TRBV10-3
D: TRBD1
DNA: TGTGCCATCTCCCCCCTTGGGACAGGGTCTAACTATGGCTACACCTTC
CDR3: CAISPLGTGSNYGYTF

size: many
J: TRBJ1-2
V: TRBV7-2
D: NA
DNA: TGTGCCAGCAGCTTAGCATATGGGGCAGGGAGGGACTATGGCTACACCTTC
CDR3: CASSLAYGAGRDYGYTF

size: NA
J: TRBJ1-4
V: TRBV7-2
D: NA
DNA: TGTGCCAGCAGCTTAGTCGGGAACCCAACTAATGAAAAACTGTTTTTT
CDR3: CASSLVGNPTNEKLFF

size: NA
J: TRBJ2-7
V: TRBV29-1
D: NA
DNA: TGCAGCGCCAGAGGCTCCTACGAGCAGTACTTC
CDR3: CSARGSYEQYF

size: NA
J: TRBJ1-1
V: TRBV11-2
D: NA
DNA: TGTGCCAGCAGTTCGGGACTAACAAACACTGAAGCTTTCTTT
CDR3: CASSSGLTNTEAFF

size: NA
J: TRBJ2-2
V: TRBV6-2/TRBV6-3
D: NA
DNA: TGTGCCAGCGGACCCTCCGGGGAGCTGTTTTTT
CDR3: CASGPSGELFF

size: few
J: TRBJ2-2
V: TRBV11-2
D: NA
DNA: TGTGCCAGCAGCTTAGGCGGGTGGGAGAACACCGGGGAGCTGTTTTTT
CDR3: CASSLGGWENTGELFF

size: NA
J: TRBJ1-1
V: TRBV19
D: NA
DNA: TGTGCCAGTAGTCCAATATGGGGATTGAACACTGAAGCTTTCTTT
CDR3: CASSPIWGLNTEAFF

size: NA
J: TRBJ2-1
V: TRBV6-5
D: NA
DNA: TGTGCCAGCAGGAGGTCGGCCTATGAGCAGTTCTTC
CDR3: CASRRSAYEQFF

size: NA
J: TRBJ1-4
V: TRBV5-6
D: NA
DNA: TGTGCCAGCAGCTTGGCGGTTGGTCCAGAAAAACTGTTTTTT
CDR3: CASSLAVGPEKLFF

size: NA
J: TRBJ1-2
V: TRBV18
D: NA
DNA: TGTGCCAGCTCACCTCAAGAGGGAACGGCTAACTATGGCTACACCTTC
CDR3: CASSPQEGTANYGYTF

size: NA
J: TRBJ1-1
V: TRBV7-9
D: NA
DNA: TGTGCCAGCAGCTTGACAAGAAACACTGAAGCTTTCTTT
CDR3: CASSLTRNTEAFF

size: NA
J: TRBJ2-7
V: TRBV18
D: TRBD2
DNA: TGTGCCAGCTCTGGCGGGGGGCGAAGCGAGCAGTACTTC
CDR3: CASSGGGRSEQYF

size: NA
J: TRBJ2-1
V: TRBV7-8
D: TRBD1
DNA: TGTGCCAGCAGCTTTGAGGGGGCCGACTACAATGAGCAGTTCTTC
CDR3: CASSFEGADYNEQFF

size: NA
J: TRBJ2-5
V: TRBV11-2
D: NA
DNA: TGTGCCAGCAGCTCGATCAGGGGACAAGAGACCCAGTACTTC
CDR3: CASSSIRGQETQYF

size: many
J: TRBJ1-5
V: TRBV28
D: NA
DNA: TGTGCCAGCAGCAGGGATAGCAATCAGCCCCAGCATTTT
CDR3: CASSRDSNQPQHF

size: NA
J: TRBJ2-7
V: TRBV24-1
D: NA
DNA: TGTGCCACCAGTGATAAGGCAGGCGGAGTCTACGAGCAGTACTTC
CDR3: CATSDKAGGVYEQYF

size: few
J: TRBJ1-2
V: TRBV10-3
D: TRBD1
DNA: TGTGCCATCAGTGAGGGGACAGTTTCTAACTATGGCTACACCTTC
CDR3: CAISEGTVSNYGYTF

size: NA
J: TRBJ2-7
V: TRBV9
D: NA
DNA: TGTGCCAGCAGCCCCGCCAGGGGGGGATCCTACGAGCAGTACTTC
CDR3: CASSPARGGSYEQYF

size: few
J: TRBJ2-2
V: TRBV7-2
D: NA
DNA: TGTGCCAGCAGCTTGCGCTTTCTGGGCCCGAACACCGGGGAGCTGTTTTTT
CDR3: CASSLRFLGPNTGELFF

size: NA
J: TRBJ2-5
V: TRBV24-1
D: NA
DNA: TGTGCCACCAGTGGCCCCCAAGAGACCCAGTACTTC
CDR3: CATSGPQETQYF

size: NA
J: TRBJ1-5
V: TRBV20-1
D: TRBD1
DNA: TGCAGTGCCCAGACAGGGGGAAGCAATCAGCCCCAGCATTTT
CDR3: CSAQTGGSNQPQHF

size: many
J: TRBJ1-2
V: TRBV7-2
D: TRBD1
DNA: TGTGCCAGCAGGCGGACAGGGTCGGACTATGGCTACACCTTC
CDR3: CASRRTGSDYGYTF

size: few
J: TRBJ1-1
V: TRBV20-1
D: NA
DNA: TGCAGTGCTCGCCCCGACAGGAACACTGAAGCTTTCTTT
CDR3: CSARPDRNTEAFF

size: few
J: TRBJ2-6
V: TRBV9
D: TRBD1
DNA: TGTGCCAGCAGCCAGGGGGACAGGGCCGTCTCTGGGGCCAACGTCCTGACTTTC
CDR3: CASSQGDRAVSGANVLTF

size: NA
J: TRBJ2-3
V: TRBV27
D: TRBD1
DNA: TGTGCCAGCAGCCCTCTTCTTCAGGGGGGCACAGATACGCAGTATTTT
CDR3: CASSPLLQGGTDTQYF

size: many
J: TRBJ2-1
V: TRBV27
D: TRBD2
DNA: TGTGCCAGCAGTTTAAGCGGGGGGCCCTACAATGAGCAGTTCTTC
CDR3: CASSLSGGPYNEQFF

size: few
J: TRBJ1-1
V: TRBV21-1
D: NA
DNA: TGTGCCAGCAGCACGGGCACTGAAGCTTTCTTT
CDR3: CASSTGTEAFF